The 13 T cell receptor beta chains below were found in one sample sequenced in a study of T cell changes during pregnancy in multiple sclerosis. Sequencing was performed with immunoSEQ multiplex PCR; in TCRdb, only in-frame clones are kept and a portion is missing. The repertoire holds about 20,000 clones, with about 89% as singletons. The specimen was CD8+ T cells from peripheral blood mononuclear cells, collected in the second trimester of pregnancy. The receptors come from a female donor in good health, enrolled as a control in a pregnancy study.

J is TRBJ2-7 and V is TRBV7-9; D is possibly TRBD2 (6 bases). V was shortened by 1 base and J by 2 bases, with 15 bases between the two germline ends. This CDR3 has 16 amino acids. Germline V gives CDR1 SEHNR, CDR2 FQNEAQ (reference sequence). DNA of the CDR3: TGTGCCAGCAGCTTAGGCCCCGGGACTGCTACCTACGAGCAGTACTTC. It yields the protein CASSLGPGTATYEQYF.

This chain uses TRBV6-1 with TRBJ2-5; 10 bases match TRBD2. This CDR3 contains 15 residues. The germline gives CDR1 MNHNS, CDR2 SASEGT. With 8 bases clipped from V and 3 bases from J, the junction kept 9 bases outside the gene matches. The CDR3 nucleotides are TGTGCCAGCGGACCCCTAGCGGGGGCAAAAGAGACCCAGTACTTC. This translates into CASGPLAGAKETQYF.

V is TRBV28 and J is TRBJ2-1, with 11 bases lining up with TRBD2. After removal of 6 bases from V and 6 bases from J, the junction contained 7 bases not matched to a gene. Germline loops: CDR1 MDHEN, CDR2 SYDVKM. The CDR3 is made up of 15 amino acids. CDR3 nucleotide sequence: TGTGCCAGCAGACCTCTAGCGGGAGGCTTCAATGAGCAGTTCTTC. Its protein product is CASRPLAGGFNEQFF.

The J gene is TRBJ2-7, the V gene TRBV6-5; maybe TRBD2 (6 bases). This CDR3 contains 13 residues. V was trimmed by 5 bases and J by 3 bases, leaving 11 bases between them. CDR1 and CDR2 from the germline V gene are MNHEY and SVGAGI. Here the CDR3 reads CASSLGTFYEQYF. CDR3 sequence (DNA): TGTGCCAGCAGTCTCGGGACTTTCTACGAGCAGTACTTC.

The chain carries TRBV6-1 and TRBJ1-3; the match to TRBD1 covers 7 bases. Germline CDR1 is MNHNS and CDR2 is SASEGT. The CDR3 is 16 residues long. The junction had 7 bases not matched to a gene; V was cut back by 1 base and J by 4 bases. The chain's CDR3 is CASSEETGLGGNTIYF. DNA for the CDR3: TGTGCCAGCAGTGAAGAGACAGGGTTGGGAGGAAACACCATATATTTT.

The chain employs TRBV6-5 and TRBJ2-7, with 7 positions matching TRBD1. The V gene's germline CDR1 is MNHEY and CDR2 SVGAGI. J gave up 3 bases and V 6 bases, and 5 bases lay outside the gene matches. This CDR3 is 13 amino acids long. The CDR3 loop is CASSHTGDYEQYF. DNA of the CDR3: TGTGCCAGCAGCCACACAGGGGACTACGAGCAGTACTTC.

This sequence joins TRBV2 and TRBJ2-2, with a weak D call TRBD2 (5 bases). V was clipped by 6 bases and J by 6 bases, with 17 bases between them. Per germline, CDR1 SNHLY and CDR2 FYNNEI. The CDR3 spans 15 residues. Written as DNA, the CDR3 is TGTGCCAGCAGGGACGTAGCGACGGGCTCCGGGGAGCTGTTTTTT. Translating it yields CASRDVATGSGELFF.

The chain employs TRBV2 and TRBJ1-1; D unresolved. The CDR3 is 13 amino acids. CDR1 is SNHLY, CDR2 FYNNEI, per germline. The V end was cut by 7 bases, the J end by 8 bases, with 17 bases between. The CDR3 is CASITSPFFEAFF. In DNA form, the CDR3 reads TGTGCCAGCATAACATCCCCGTTCTTCGAAGCTTTCTTT.

The chain combines TRBV27 with TRBJ2-3, with 7 bases fitting TRBD2. V shed 1 base, J shed 6 bases, and the junction held 13 bases outside the gene matches. This CDR3 contains 17 residues. Germline CDR1 is MNHEY and CDR2 is SMNVEV (reference sequence). The CDR3 region is CASSLWGGNTLVDTQYF. CDR3 bases: TGTGCCAGCAGTTTATGGGGGGGAAACACCCTCGTTGATACGCAGTATTTT.

The chain is built from TRBV11-2 and TRBJ1-1; D might be TRBD1 (6 bases). The CDR3 sequence is 13 residues long. V lost 5 bases and J lost 1, with 8 bases in between. Germline-derived CDR1 and CDR2 are SGHAT and FQNNGV. DNA of the CDR3: TGTGCCAGCAGCGGGACACCGAACACTGAAGCTTTCTTT. Protein sequence: CASSGTPNTEAFF.

This rearrangement joins TRBV6-1 to TRBJ2-1; unclear D gene. Trimming removed 1 base from V and 4 bases from J, with 11 bases in between. The CDR3 length is 15 residues. Germline V gene lookup returns CDR1 MNHNS and CDR2 SASEGT. The CDR3 DNA follows: TGTGCCAGCAGTGAAGGGAGAGACGCTTACAATGAGCAGTTCTTC. Its translation: CASSEGRDAYNEQFF.

The chain links TRBV29-1 to TRBJ2-1; 9 bases align to TRBD1. The CDR3 length is 14 residues. Germline loops: CDR1 SQVTM, CDR2 ANQGSEA. Unmatched junction bases numbered 12, after V lost 6 bases and J lost 9 bases. The chain's CDR3 is CSVTQGADFSEQFF. The DNA for the CDR3 is TGCAGCGTAACACAGGGGGCAGATTTTAGTGAGCAGTTCTTC.

The chain uses TRBV7-9 and TRBJ2-2; possibly TRBD2 for D (5 bases). The length of the CDR3 is 15 residues. The germline CDR1 and CDR2 sequences are SEHNR and FQNEAQ (reference sequence). Trimming took 5 bases from V and 8 from J, leaving 18 bases between them. CDR3: CASSLKAGGPGELFF. The CDR3 DNA follows: TGTGCCAGCAGCCTGAAGGCAGGAGGACCGGGGGAGCTGTTTTTT. Filled out from reference TRBV7-9 and TRBJ2-2, the complete variable domain reads DTGVSQNPRHKITKRGQNVTFRCDPISEHNRLYWYRQTLGQGPEFLTYFQNEAQLEKSRLLSDRFSAERPKGSFSTLEIQRTEQGDSAMYLCASSLKAGGPGELFFGEGSRLTVL.